This TCR beta chain was documented in a study of blood T cell repertoires in COVID-19 (dated by TCRdb to between 2020 and 2021). About the investigation overall: Samples covering the acute and convalescent phases of COVID-19 were provided by collaborators in the United States, Italy and Spain. The material from the prospective study consisted of cDNA or gDNA derived from T cells, B-cell-depleted T cells, or PBMCs. Deeply sampled blood TCRbeta repertoires from subjects exposed to, actively infected with, or recovered from COVID-19 were included in the dataset. The repertoires were made available in a free public database intended to serve as a resource for research on the immune response to SARS-CoV-2. Samples were obtained from the ongoing ImmuneRACE study (first 160 participants) and from 1,200 or so subjects provided by 6 global collaborators. The sample metadata nearly always contained a de-identified subject ID, COVID-19 status, age in years and sex. Where available, HLA class I and class II types were obtained from metadata supplied by the sample provider rather than from assay-based typing. General findings and caveats noted by the study authors: The quantity of clinical and demographic metadata differed by source and by participant and was supplied without curation.

A word on this clone: No antigen is known for it. No much larger clone is present one base from it, and per-base qualities are unavailable.

Each collaborating institution followed its own protocols to collect whole blood in K2EDTA tubes. For TCRbeta analysis, collaborator samples were shipped as frozen whole blood, as isolated PBMCs, or as DNA extracted from either sample type. TCRbeta CDR3 regions were amplified from genomic DNA by means of the immunoSEQ Assay, a bias-controlled multiplex PCR. Regarding the original processing steps: Within the assay, amplification of reference gene primers was used to estimate how many nucleated cells each sample contained. To quantify the absolute abundance of each unique TCRbeta CDR3 rearrangement, sequence reads were collapsed and filtered. For each sample, productive Simpson clonality was calculated by taking the square root of Simpson's diversity index across productive rearrangements. In TCRdb, the immuneACCESS table is reduced to in-frame sequences with V and J assigned. These tables do not hold every clone; where another copy was compared, an unresolved V gene accounts for under half, and the others remain unexplained. V and J calls and clone size are as listed in that table; D and trimming were resolved from the DNA. The sample table holds 70,000 to 100,000 clones, of which 75% to 90% were seen once. 1.2% of the sample is held by the ten biggest clonotypes.

The TCR was taken from an elderly man with active or convalescent COVID-19. The material sequenced was peripheral blood.

The CDR3: CASSPDSAMNTEAFF. In nucleotides, the sequence is TGTGCCAGCTCACCGGACAGCGCTATGAACACTGAAGCTTTCTTT. The rearranged chain carries TRBV18 and TRBJ1-1, and TRBD1 may be the D gene, going by 6 matching bases. Reading the germline V gene gives CDR1 KGHSH and CDR2 LQKENI. V was cut back by 3 bases and J by 0 bases, leaving a gap of 11 bases between them. From cysteine to phenylalanine, the CDR3 is 15 amino acids long. Solely the CDR3 DNA is kept, with 45 bases framed from the first base.